This TCR beta chain was profiled in a study of T cells in Graves' hyperthyroidism and ophthalmopathy (dated by TCRdb to between 2017 and 2020). Turning to the overall study: Peripheral blood samples were taken at initial diagnosis, before any treatment was given. To identify distinguishing TCR V-J signatures, a discovery cohort of some 100 patients was used, comprising 43 with Graves' ophthalmopathy and 57 with stable Graves' hyperthyroidism. Prospective prediction of ophthalmopathy was tested in an independent validation cohort consisting of 18 to 20 hyperthyroidism patients and approximately 16 patients who later progressed to ophthalmopathy. For training and testing, the roughly 93 patients in the discovery cohort were randomly divided in a 7:3 ratio. Thyroid tissue and blood T-cell repertoires from about 6 Graves' hyperthyroidism patients were also compared in the study. After blood sampling, hyperthyroidism patients were treated with methimazole at a starting dose of 30 mg daily, and ophthalmopathy patients were treated with high-dose intravenous methylprednisolone. According to the paper, TCR Vbeta CDR3 sequencing was carried out on some 140 peripheral blood samples, which came from fewer than 50 ophthalmopathy, roughly 75 hyperthyroidism and some 17 progressor patients. The paper as a whole reports these results and caveats: In validation, the model predicted progression to ophthalmopathy a median of approximately 6.6 months before onset, with roughly 70% sensitivity and almost 75% specificity. A model built on a 13 V-J signature distinguished ophthalmopathy from stable hyperthyroidism, reaching about 89% sensitivity and around 81% specificity in cross-validation and 80%/75% in testing. Most expanded thyroid clonotypes (frequency above 0.001) were also found in blood, which suggests that blood repertoires may mirror thyroid immune responses. No statistical method was used to set the sample size in advance, and investigators knew the group allocation.

The TCR beta CDR3 regions were amplified from the RNA transcripts. A first-round RT-PCR of the TCR CDR3 used the HTBI primer set with the Qiagen OneStep RT-PCR kit. A second multiplex PCR round built the libraries, followed by size selection and purification. Sequencing of the libraries was done on an Illumina HiSeq2000 using paired-end 100 bp reads. On the study's bioinformatics: SOAPnuke was used to process the raw data, throwing out any read that contained adapters or uncalled bases, had a mean Phred below 15, or lacked an exact constant-primer or identifier match. COPE v1.2.5 was used to merge the high-quality paired reads, and each unique nucleotide sequence was defined as a clonotype. MiTCR v1.1 was used to align clonotypes to the IMGT TRBV, TRBD and TRBJ reference segments. The analysis included only V-J combinations with a frequency above 0.0001, which together covered around 99% of the repertoires. A TCS score was defined as the ratio between F50 (clonal expansion) and ExV (chaos), using BLOSUM62-based TCRdist between CDR3 peptides within each V-J. Welch's t-statistics and random forest reduced 450 to 600 V-J features to under 15, which were used in a naive Bayes classifier (R e1071). TCRdb reworked the public reads: Q25 trimming with fastp, MiXCR clone assembly, productive beta chains retained. Every CDR3 protein is listed once, alongside the most common genes and DNA of its rows. The V and J calls come from TCRdb's annotation, not from the publication. The sample yields approximately 570,000 distinct CDR3 sequences; roughly 21% were counted once. The ten largest make up 47% of the sample.

In this sample, this clonotype turned up many times. Its antigen is currently not known. There are no base qualities to consult, and no much larger clone falls within one base. The CDR3 has 13 amino acids, counting the end cysteine and phenylalanine. Here the CDR3 DNA is all that survives: 39 bases in frame from base 1. CDR1 GTSNPN and CDR2 SVGIG are derived from the germline V gene (reference sequence). The junction carries 12 bases between V and J, which are trimmed by 3 bases and 4 bases respectively. Moderately to severely active disease, a Clinical Activity Score of at least 3, a NOSPECS grade of at least 4, and a duration under 3 months were present in ophthalmopathy patients. Any patient with an uncontrolled infection, another autoimmune disease, pregnancy or lactation was excluded. Clinical symptoms, serum thyroxine and TRAb, thyroid ultrasound, and orbital computed tomography formed the basis for the diagnoses. PBMCs were separated from 8 to 10 ml of fresh peripheral blood using Ficoll-Paque density gradient centrifugation. Trizol reagent was used to extract total RNA, and RNA quality was then checked on an Agilent 2100 Bioanalyzer.

The sequence was obtained from a man in his forties or fifties with Graves' ophthalmopathy. The chain is made from TRBV30 and TRBJ2-5; matching of 5 bases hints at TRBD1 as the D gene. The sequencing sample was made of blood. The CDR3: CAWSLGDPETQYF. Here is the DNA: TGTGCCTGGAGCCTAGGGGATCCAGAGACCCAGTACTTC.